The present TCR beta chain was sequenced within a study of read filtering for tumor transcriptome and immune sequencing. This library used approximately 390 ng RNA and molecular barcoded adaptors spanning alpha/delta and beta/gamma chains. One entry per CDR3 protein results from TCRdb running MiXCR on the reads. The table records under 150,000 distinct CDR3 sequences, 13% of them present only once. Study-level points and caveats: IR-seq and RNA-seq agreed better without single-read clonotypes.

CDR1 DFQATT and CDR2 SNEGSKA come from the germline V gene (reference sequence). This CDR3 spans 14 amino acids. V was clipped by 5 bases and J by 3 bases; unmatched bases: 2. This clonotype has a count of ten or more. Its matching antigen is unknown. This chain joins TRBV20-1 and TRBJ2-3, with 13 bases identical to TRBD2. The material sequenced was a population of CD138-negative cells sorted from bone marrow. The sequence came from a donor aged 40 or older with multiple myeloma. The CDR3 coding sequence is TGCAGTGCTCCACTAGCGGGAGGGACAGATACGCAGTATTTT. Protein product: CSAPLAGGTDTQYF.